This T cell receptor beta chain was captured by sequencing in a study of blood T cell repertoires in COVID-19. Looking at the study overall: COVID-19 samples from acute and convalescent phases originated in the United States, Italy and Spain. PBMCs, B-cell-depleted T cells, or T cells were the source of the cDNA or gDNA that made up the material.

Per the authors' pipeline: Amplification of reference gene primers was used by the study to estimate nucleated cell counts. Generated by immunoSEQ multiplex PCR, the TCRdb table keeps only in-frame clones and is missing some. V and J calls and clone size follow that table, whereas D and trimming were derived from the DNA. The table has nearly 110,000 clones, about 64% seen once. J was trimmed by 8 bases and V by 5 bases; bases with no gene match: 8. The CDR3 extends over 13 amino acids. The sequence was obtained from a human donor with acute or convalescent COVID-19. The donor label of this sample is uncertain. The chain carries TRBV12-3 or TRBV12-4 and TRBJ1-2, with 7 bases lining up with TRBD1. The sequenced sample consisted of peripheral blood. This CDR3 is CASSSYRGIGYTF. The CDR3 DNA follows: TGTGCCAGCAGTAGCTACAGGGGAATAGGCTACACCTTC.